A single sample gave rise to the 23 T cell receptor beta chains below, sequenced in a study of regulatory T cells in long-lasting Graves disease. Building of the TCR beta libraries involved iRepertoire HTBI primers and Arm-PCR of CDR3 regions. MiXCR, run by TCRdb on the multiplex PCR reads, gives a single entry per CDR3 protein. The repertoire has hundreds of thousands of distinct CDR3 sequences, around 20% of them found once; the top ten carry roughly 29%. Described time point: persistent/refractory GD, antithyroid drugs over 5 years with positive TRAb. Researchers made the TCR library from RNA that was extracted from PBMCs. Sequenced material: peripheral blood mononuclear cells (PBMCs), taken when the disease was refractory, from a patient treated with antithyroid drugs. The receptors were gathered from a female donor with Graves disease.

The CDR3 reads CASSSTGGPGNTIYF. The CDR3 DNA reads TGTGCCAGCAGCTCAACAGGGGGGCCTGGAAACACCATATATTTT. The rearrangement uses TRBV7-3 and TRBJ1-3, with 8 positions matching TRBD1. The CDR3 totals 15 residues. V dropped 4 bases and J dropped 2; count of bases not matched to a gene: 4. The germline V gene encodes CDR1 SGHTA and CDR2 FQGTGA.

This clonotype was counted between two and nine times. A much larger clonotype is one base distant, so this may be a read error. The V gene is TRBV12-3 or TRBV12-4, the J gene TRBJ2-7; no reliable D call. The CDR3 is 11 residues long. This chain's CDR3 is CAGSTGYEQYF. The CDR3, as DNA: TGTGCCGGCAGTACGGGTTACGAGCAGTACTTC.

V and J are TRBV7-2 and TRBJ1-2, with 8 bases that match TRBD1. CDR1 is SGHTA, CDR2 FQGNSA, per germline. CDR3 size: 14 residues. Trimming at V came to 5 bases and at J to 4 bases, leaving 6 bases not matched to a gene. CDR3 in DNA: TGTGCCAGCAGCCAAAAGACAGGGGTCTATGGCTACACCTTC. It encodes CASSQKTGVYGYTF.

This clonotype was recorded at least ten times. The chain links TRBV2 to TRBJ2-5; D is unresolved. Per the germline V gene, CDR1 is SNHLY and CDR2 is FYNNEI. The CDR3 has 12 residues. Trimming left V 3 bases short and J 8 bases short, with 10 bases between. The CDR3 spells CASSDGTGTQYF. The CDR3 nucleotides read TGTGCCAGCAGTGATGGAACTGGAACCCAGTACTTC.

This clonotype turned up a few times. J is TRBJ2-7 and V is TRBV30; D gene uncertain. In germline, CDR1 is GTSNPN, CDR2 SVGIG (reference sequence). Trimming took off 1 base at V and 5 bases at J, with 12 bases between the two ends. The CDR3 runs 13 residues. The CDR3 bases are TGTGCCTGGAGTGGCGGCCTATACAACGAGCAGTACTTC. Encoded protein: CAWSGGLYNEQYF.

The V gene is TRBV9, the J gene TRBJ1-1; possibly TRBD1 for D (6 bases). With 0 bases removed from V and 7 bases from J, the gap between germline ends came to 16 bases. The CDR3 runs to 15 residues. The V gene's germline CDR1 is SGDLS and CDR2 YYNGEE. CDR3 region: CASSVDGGAIVEAFF. DNA for the CDR3: TGTGCCAGCAGCGTAGATGGGGGGGCGATTGTTGAAGCTTTCTTT.

V gene TRBV6-2 or TRBV6-3 combines with J gene TRBJ1-1; weak D call: TRBD1 (6 bases). The CDR3 contains 15 residues. Looked up from germline, CDR1 is MNHEY and CDR2 is SVGEGT. Trimming shortened V by 5 bases and J by 1 base, and 14 bases separated the two germline ends. The CDR3 DNA sequence: TGTGCCAGCAGTAAAATAACGGACAGGAACACTGAAGCTTTCTTT. Translating gives CASSKITDRNTEAFF.

This sequence joins TRBV7-2 and TRBJ2-3, with 10 bases aligning to TRBD1. CDR1 and CDR2 (germline): SGHTA, FQGNSA. V was clipped by 5 bases and J by 4 bases; unmatched bases: 6. CDR3 length: 15 residues. This CDR3 is CASSRQGARSDTQYF. The DNA of the CDR3 is TGTGCCAGCAGCCGACAGGGGGCTAGGTCAGATACGCAGTATTTT.

This clonotype showed up just a few times. The V call is TRBV29-1, the J call TRBJ1-2; D not resolved. Germline values: CDR1 SQVTM, CDR2 ANQGSEA. This CDR3 region has 12 residues. Trimming took 5 bases from V and 5 from J, leaving 12 bases between them. The CDR3 DNA follows: TGCAGCGTTCCAATGGGGATATATGGCTACACCTTC. It encodes CSVPMGIYGYTF.

The table lists this clonotype with many counts. This chain connects TRBV6-1 to TRBJ1-2, with D uncertain. The CDR3 spans 15 residues. Trimming took 5 bases from V and 1 from J, leaving 14 bases between them. Germline lookup yields CDR1 MNHNS and CDR2 SASEGT. The CDR3 sequence is CASSPSWSFNYGYTF. For the CDR3, the DNA is TGTGCCAGCAGTCCCTCGTGGTCGTTTAACTATGGCTACACCTTC.

This clonotype was observed at least ten times. The chain employs TRBV6-2 or TRBV6-3 and TRBJ1-1; TRBD1 might be the D (6 bases). Trimming shortened V by 6 bases and J by 6 bases, and 11 bases separated the two germline ends. Germline CDR1 is MNHEY and CDR2 is SVGEGT. The CDR3 consists of 12 residues. CDR3 sequence reads: CASRTGLAEAFF. The CDR3, as DNA: TGTGCCAGCAGAACAGGGTTGGCTGAAGCTTTCTTT.

The J gene is TRBJ1-1, the V gene TRBV3-1; the match to TRBD1 covers 8 bases. The CDR3 contains 15 residues. CDR1 LGHDT and CDR2 YNNKEL come from the germline V gene (reference sequence). Unmatched junction bases numbered 12, after V lost 8 bases and J lost 4 bases. The CDR3 loop is CASHKGDRIPTEAFF. CDR3 nucleotide sequence: TGTGCCAGCCACAAAGGGGACAGGATACCCACTGAAGCTTTCTTT.

This clonotype was detected only once. This sequence is one base from a far larger clone and is likely a read error. The rearrangement uses TRBV7-9 and TRBJ1-5, with no clear D. The CDR3 totals 12 residues. Trimming removed 5 bases at V and 6 bases at J, with 8 bases between. Per the germline V gene, CDR1 is SEHNR and CDR2 is FQNEAQ (reference sequence). The CDR3 DNA reads TGTGCCAGCAGCCCGGGGAGTCAGCCCCAGCATTTT. Its protein is CASSPGSQPQHF.

Ten or more counts support this clonotype. As DNA, the CDR3 is TGTGCCAGCAGCGCCACAGGGGTTAGCGAGCAGTACTTC. Translation: CASSATGVSEQYF. The chain combines TRBV2 with TRBJ2-7; 7 positions agree with TRBD1. V lost 6 bases, J lost 6 bases, and 8 bases stayed unmatched. Per the germline V gene, CDR1 is SNHLY and CDR2 is FYNNEI. CDR3 size: 13 residues.

Details on this clonotype: This may be a read error, as it is one base from a much larger clone. The V gene is TRBV15, the J gene TRBJ1-5; D gene uncertain. CDR1 is LNHNV, CDR2 YYDKDF, per germline (reference sequence). The CDR3 has 12 amino acids. CDR3 protein: CVTSVSNQPQHF. DNA of the CDR3: TGTGTCACCTCGGTCAGCAATCAGCCCCAGCATTTT.

V and J are TRBV7-9 and TRBJ1-4; 7 nucleotides match TRBD1. From germline, CDR1 is SEHNR and CDR2 FQNEAQ (reference sequence). The CDR3 has 15 residues. The V segment lost 6 bases and the J segment 8 bases; nucleotides outside the gene matches: 12. CDR3 DNA: TGTGCCAGCAGACGAGTACACGGGACAGAAGAAAAACTGTTTTTT. Its protein is CASRRVHGTEEKLFF.

For this clonotype: A far larger clone is one base from this, pointing to a likely read error. V usage is TRBV13 and J usage is TRBJ1-5; no definite D call. This CDR3 has 12 residues. Germline V gene data show CDR1 as PRHDT and CDR2 as FYEKMQ (reference sequence). DNA for the CDR3: TGTGCCAGAAGCTTAGGCGGTCAGCCCCAGCATTTT. It specifies CARSLGGQPQHF.

This clonotype was seen a few times. The CDR3 bases are TGTGCCAGCAGAATGGGGGGTTCCGCCTACGAGCAGTACTTC. As protein: CASRMGGSAYEQYF. The gene calls are TRBV28 and TRBJ2-7, with D possibly TRBD2 on 6 matching bases. This CDR3 comprises 14 residues. Trimming left V 6 bases short and J 2 bases short, with 14 bases between. CDR1 and CDR2 (germline): MDHEN, SYDVKM. The whole variable domain, remainder taken from reference TRBV28 and TRBJ2-7, is DVKVTQSSRYLVKRTGEKVFLECVQDMDHENMFWYRQDPGLGLRLIYFSYDVKMKEKGDIPEGYSVSREKKERFSLILESASTNQTSMYLCASRMGGSAYEQYFGPGTRLTVT.

This clonotype was seen at least ten times. The V and J genes are TRBV5-1 and TRBJ1-1; 10 positions match TRBD1. J lost 6 bases, V lost 4 bases, and 6 bases had no gene match. Germline values: CDR1 SGHRS, CDR2 YFSETQ. The CDR3 is 14 amino acids. The CDR3 nucleotides are TGCGCCAGCAGCAGCGGGACAGGGGTGTCTGAAGCTTTCTTT. As protein: CASSSGTGVSEAFF. The full variable domain, completed using reference TRBV5-1 and TRBJ1-1, is KAGVTQTPRYLIKTRGQQVTLSCSPISGHRSVSWYQQTPGQGLQFLFEYFSETQRNKGNFPGRFSGRQFSNSRSEMNVSTLELGDSALYLCASSSGTGVSEAFFGQGTRLTVV.

This clonotype appeared many times. This chain uses TRBV3-1 with TRBJ2-7; 8 bases match TRBD1. Germline V lookup: CDR1 LGHDT, CDR2 YNNKEL (reference sequence). V was clipped by 1 base and J by 2 bases; unmatched bases: 7. This CDR3 is built from 16 residues. The CDR3 coding sequence is TGTGCCAGCAGCCAAGCCGGGACAGGCTCCACCTACGAGCAGTACTTC. This sequence encodes CASSQAGTGSTYEQYF.

This clonotype was picked up many times. The chain recombines TRBV12-5 with TRBJ1-1, with 7 bases that match TRBD1. V was clipped by 7 bases and J by 6 bases; unmatched bases: 14. This CDR3 region has 15 residues. Germline CDR1 reads LGHNT; CDR2 reads FRNRAP. This CDR3 is CASDWEEGATSEAFF. CDR3 bases: TGTGCTAGTGATTGGGAGGAGGGGGCGACTTCTGAAGCTTTCTTT.

Of note for this clonotype: A much larger clone lies a single base off, so this may be a read error. The V call is TRBV20-1, the J call TRBJ2-7; TRBD1 is a possible D gene (6 bases). The CDR3 sequence is 15 residues long. Germline CDR1 is DFQATT and CDR2 is SNEGSKA (reference sequence). The germline V and J ends were trimmed by 0 bases and 1 base, with 13 bases remaining between them. CDR3 in amino acids: CSARDPQQGSYEQYF. For the CDR3, the DNA is TGCAGTGCTAGAGATCCCCAACAGGGATCCTACGAGCAGTACTTC.

The sample holds many counts of this clonotype. The chain is built from TRBV28 and TRBJ1-5, with a tentative D call TRBD1 (6 bases). Trimming removed 1 base at V and 6 bases at J, with 13 bases between. The CDR3 has 15 amino acids. Germline lookup yields CDR1 MDHEN and CDR2 SYDVKM. The CDR3 loop is CASSLSGGGAQPQHF. As DNA, the CDR3 is TGTGCCAGCAGTTTATCGGGTGGGGGGGCTCAGCCCCAGCATTTT.